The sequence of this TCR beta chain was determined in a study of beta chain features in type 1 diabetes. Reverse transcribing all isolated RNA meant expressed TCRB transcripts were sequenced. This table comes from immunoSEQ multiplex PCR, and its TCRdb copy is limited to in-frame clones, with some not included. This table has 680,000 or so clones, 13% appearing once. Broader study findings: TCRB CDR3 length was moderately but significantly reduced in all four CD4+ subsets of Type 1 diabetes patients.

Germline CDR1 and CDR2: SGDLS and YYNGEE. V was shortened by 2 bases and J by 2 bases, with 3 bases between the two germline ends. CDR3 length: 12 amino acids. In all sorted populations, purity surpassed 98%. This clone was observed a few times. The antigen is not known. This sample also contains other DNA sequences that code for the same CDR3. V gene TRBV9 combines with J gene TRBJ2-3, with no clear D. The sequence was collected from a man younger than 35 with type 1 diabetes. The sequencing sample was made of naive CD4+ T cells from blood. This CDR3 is CASSVSTDTQYF. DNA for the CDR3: TGTGCCAGCAGCGTTTCCACAGATACGCAGTATTTT.